This is a list of T cell receptor beta chains from one sample in a study of cytomegalovirus exposure and HLA in healthy donors. Sequenced by immunoSEQ multiplex PCR; TCRdb stores in-frame clones only, minus some. This sample carries approximately 52,000 clones, with roughly 8.8% going to the ten biggest clones. Sequenced input: PBMCs. The receptors come from a man aged 45-65 years in good health and CMV-seropositive. Both conserved end residues are part of each CDR3. The D gene is left open where the match is weak.

TRBV4-3	TRBD2	TRBJ2-1	15	TGCGCCAGCAGACATAGCGGGGGGGGTCACAATGAGCAGTTCTTC	CASRHSGGGHNEQFF
TRBV19	.	TRBJ1-2	12	TGTGCCAGTAGTATTCCGAACTATGGCTACACCTTC	CASSIPNYGYTF
TRBV18	.	TRBJ2-1	15	TGTGCCAGCTCACCCGACAGGAGCTCCTACAATGAGCAGTTCTTC	CASSPDRSSYNEQFF
TRBV4-3	TRBD1	TRBJ2-5	16	TGCGCCAGCAGCCCCCGGACAGGGGCAGGTATGGAGACCCAGTACTTC	CASSPRTGAGMETQYF
TRBV6-5	TRBD1	TRBJ1-2	12	TGTGCCAGCAGTCGGGACAGCTATGGCTACACCTTC	CASSRDSYGYTF
TRBV7-8	.	TRBJ2-7	11	TGTGCCAGCAGCTCAAGCCTTAACCCCCACTTC	CASSSSLNPHF
TRBV19	TRBD2	TRBJ2-7	16	TGTGCCAGTAGTGCCGGCGGTAGCGGGAGCTCCTACGAGCAGTACTTC	CASSAGGSGSSYEQYF
TRBV18	.	TRBJ1-1	13	TGTGCCAGCTCCCCCCTGCTAAACACTGAAGCTTTCTTT	CASSPLLNTEAFF
TRBV9	.	TRBJ1-6	15	TGTGCCAGCAGCGTAGAAGTAGGCTTTGGGGGCACCCTCCACTTT	CASSVEVGFGGTLHF
TRBV5-1	.	TRBJ2-7	16	TGCGCCAGCAGCTTGGAGGGCGGGCTAAACGCCTACGAGCAGTACTTC	CASSLEGGLNAYEQYF
TRBV9	.	TRBJ1-2	14	TGTGCCAGCAGCCTCCCGGCGGGGGCGGGAGGCTACACCTTC	CASSLPAGAGGYTF
TRBV5-1	TRBD2	TRBJ2-1	16	TGCGCCAGCAGCCCCCCGGGACTAGGGGGATACAATGAGCAGTTCTTC	CASSPPGLGGYNEQFF
TRBV7-2	TRBD1	TRBJ2-7	14	TGTGCCAGCAGCGACCGGGACAGGGTCGACGAGCAGTACTTC	CASSDRDRVDEQYF
TRBV4-2	TRBD2	TRBJ2-7	17	TGTGCCAGCAGCCAAGAGCTAGCGGCGTCGAAGCCCTACGAGCAGTACTTC	CASSQELAASKPYEQYF
TRBV6-5	.	TRBJ1-2	13	TGTGCCAGCAGTTGGGACATTAGTAACGGCTACACCTTC	CASSWDISNGYTF
TRBV6-5	.	TRBJ2-1	11	TGTGCCAGCCAAAGAGACAATGAGCAGTTCTTC	CASQRDNEQFF
TRBV4-1	TRBD2	TRBJ2-3	16	TGCGCCAGCAGCCACAGCGGGGTCTTCGACACAGATACGCAGTATTTT	CASSHSGVFDTDTQYF
TRBV27	TRBD1	TRBJ1-6	15	TGTGCCAGCAGGCGGACAGGAGGCGATAATTCACCCCTCCACTTT	CASRRTGGDNSPLHF
TRBV28	TRBD1	TRBJ1-2	15	TGTGCCGGCAGTTCCTTTACAGGGGGCAATTATGGCTACACCTTC	CAGSSFTGGNYGYTF
TRBV9	.	TRBJ1-2	18	TGTGCCAGCAGTTGGGGGGATTGGGGCAGACTTTTTAACTATGGCTACACCTTC	CASSWGDWGRLFNYGYTF
TRBV20-1	.	TRBJ1-2	10	TGCAGTGCTTCCCGGACGGGAAGCACCTTC	CSASRTGSTF
TRBV12-5	.	TRBJ2-7	14	TGTGCTAGTGGTCCCGTTCACCAGGTTACCGAGCAGTACTTC	CASGPVHQVTEQYF